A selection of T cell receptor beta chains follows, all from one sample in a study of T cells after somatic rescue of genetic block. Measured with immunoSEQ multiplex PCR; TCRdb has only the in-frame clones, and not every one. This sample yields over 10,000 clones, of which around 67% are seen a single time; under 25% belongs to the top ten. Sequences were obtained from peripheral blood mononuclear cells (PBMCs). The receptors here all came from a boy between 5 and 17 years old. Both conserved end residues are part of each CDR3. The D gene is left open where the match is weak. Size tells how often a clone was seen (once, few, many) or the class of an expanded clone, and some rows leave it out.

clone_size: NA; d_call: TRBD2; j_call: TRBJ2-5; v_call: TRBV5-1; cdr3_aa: CASSLVVGLAGGETQYF; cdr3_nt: TGCGCCAGCAGCTTGGTGGTTGGACTAGCGGGAGGAGAGACCCAGTACTTC
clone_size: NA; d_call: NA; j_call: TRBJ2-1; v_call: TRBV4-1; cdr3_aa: CASSQERVGQGSYNEQFF; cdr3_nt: TGCGCCAGCAGCCAAGAAAGGGTAGGACAAGGATCCTACAATGAGCAGTTCTTC
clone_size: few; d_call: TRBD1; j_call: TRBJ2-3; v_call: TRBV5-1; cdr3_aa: CASSFGTGLLDTQYF; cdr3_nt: TGCGCCAGCAGCTTCGGGACAGGACTACTAGATACGCAGTATTTT
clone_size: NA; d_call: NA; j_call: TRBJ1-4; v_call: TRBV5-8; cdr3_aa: CASSLVGETDEKLFF; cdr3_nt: TGTGCCAGCAGCTTGGTAGGGGAGACTGATGAAAAACTGTTTTTT
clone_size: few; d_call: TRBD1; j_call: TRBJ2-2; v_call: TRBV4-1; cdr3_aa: CASSETGGATGELFF; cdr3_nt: TGCGCCAGCAGCGAAACAGGGGGCGCGACCGGGGAGCTGTTTTTT
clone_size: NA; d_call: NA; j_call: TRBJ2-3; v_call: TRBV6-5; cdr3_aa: CASSLGGRTDTQYF; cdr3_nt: TGTGCCAGCAGCCTCGGGGGACGCACAGATACGCAGTATTTT
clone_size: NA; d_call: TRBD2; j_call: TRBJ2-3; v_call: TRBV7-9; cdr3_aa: CASSPRGLAGLTDTQYF; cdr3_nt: TGTGCCAGCAGCCCCAGGGGACTAGCGGGTCTCACAGATACGCAGTATTTT
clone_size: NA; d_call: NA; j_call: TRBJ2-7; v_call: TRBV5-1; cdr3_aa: CASSSPTRGINEQYF; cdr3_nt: TGCGCCAGCAGCTCGCCTACCCGGGGTATCAACGAGCAGTACTTC
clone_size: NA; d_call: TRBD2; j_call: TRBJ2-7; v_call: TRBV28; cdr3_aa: CASRVAGVSSYEQYF; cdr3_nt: TGTGCCAGCAGGGTAGCGGGAGTTAGCTCCTACGAGCAGTACTTC
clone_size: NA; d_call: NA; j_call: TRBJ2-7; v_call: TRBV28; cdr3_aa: CASSYRGGIYEQYF; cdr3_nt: TGTGCCAGCAGTTACAGGGGAGGGATTTACGAGCAGTACTTC
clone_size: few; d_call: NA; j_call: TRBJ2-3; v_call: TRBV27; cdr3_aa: CASSFTGITDTQYF; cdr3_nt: TGTGCCAGCAGTTTTACGGGAATCACAGATACGCAGTATTTT
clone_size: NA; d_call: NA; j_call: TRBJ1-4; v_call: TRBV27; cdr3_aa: CASGRGIEKLFF; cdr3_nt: TGTGCCAGCGGAAGGGGTATTGAAAAACTGTTTTTT
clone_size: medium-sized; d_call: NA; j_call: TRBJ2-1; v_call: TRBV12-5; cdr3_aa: CASGSTGPYNEQFF; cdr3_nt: TGTGCTAGTGGTTCAACGGGTCCGTACAATGAGCAGTTCTTC
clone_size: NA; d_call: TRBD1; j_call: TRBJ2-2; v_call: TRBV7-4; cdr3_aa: CASSLAIPGQGARELFF; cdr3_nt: TGTGCCAGCAGCTTAGCCATTCCGGGACAGGGTGCCCGGGAGCTGTTTTTT
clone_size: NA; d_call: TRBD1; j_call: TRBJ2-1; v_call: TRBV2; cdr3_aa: CASSRPGQVNNEQFF; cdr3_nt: TGTGCCAGCAGTCGTCCGGGACAGGTAAACAATGAGCAGTTCTTC
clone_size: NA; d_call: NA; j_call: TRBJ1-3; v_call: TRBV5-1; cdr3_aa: CASSLEVSSGNTIYF; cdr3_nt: TGCGCCAGCAGCTTGGAGGTGAGCTCTGGAAACACCATATATTTT
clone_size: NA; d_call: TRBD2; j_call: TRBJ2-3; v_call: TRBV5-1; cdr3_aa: CTSSRGLGDTQYF; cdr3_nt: TGCACCAGCAGCCGGGGACTAGGAGATACGCAGTATTTT
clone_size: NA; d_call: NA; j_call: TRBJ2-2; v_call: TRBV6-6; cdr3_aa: CASSYQTRSTGELFF; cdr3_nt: TGTGCCAGCAGTTACCAGACTAGGTCCACCGGGGAGCTGTTTTTT
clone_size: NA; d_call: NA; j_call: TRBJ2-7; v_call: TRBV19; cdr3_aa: CASSISPGTYEQYF; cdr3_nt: TGTGCCAGTAGTATATCACCCGGCACCTACGAGCAGTACTTT
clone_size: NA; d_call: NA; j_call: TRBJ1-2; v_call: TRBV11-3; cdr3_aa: CASSLDRGLSWYGYTF; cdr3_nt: TGTGCCAGCAGCTTAGATCGGGGACTGAGTTGGTATGGCTACACCTTC
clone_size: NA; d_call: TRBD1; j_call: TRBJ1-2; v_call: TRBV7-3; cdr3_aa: CASSGTGVPNYGYTF; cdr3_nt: TGTGCCAGCAGTGGGACAGGGGTTCCTAACTATGGCTACACCTTC
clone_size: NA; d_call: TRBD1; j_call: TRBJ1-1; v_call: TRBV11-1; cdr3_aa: CASSFRDRGPVDTEAFF; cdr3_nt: TGTGCCAGCAGCTTCCGGGACAGGGGGCCGGTGGACACTGAAGCTTTCTTT
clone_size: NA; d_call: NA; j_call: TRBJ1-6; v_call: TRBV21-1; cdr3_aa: CASSKDRLPKPRNHNSPLHF; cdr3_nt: TGTGCCAGCAGCAAAGATAGGCTTCCCAAACCACGAAACCATAATTCACCCCTCCACTTT
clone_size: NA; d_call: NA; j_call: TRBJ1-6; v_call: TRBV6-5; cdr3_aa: CASSYHRAYNSPLHF; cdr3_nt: TGTGCCAGCAGTTACCACAGGGCCTATAATTCACCCCTCCACTTT
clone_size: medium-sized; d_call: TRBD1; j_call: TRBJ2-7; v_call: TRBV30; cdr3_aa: CAWTPGQGKYEQYF; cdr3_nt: TGTGCCTGGACTCCCGGACAGGGGAAATACGAGCAGTACTTC
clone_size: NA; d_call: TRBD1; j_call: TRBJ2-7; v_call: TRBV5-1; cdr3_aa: CASSLTGGEQYF; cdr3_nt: TGCGCCAGCAGTTTGACAGGGGGCGAGCAGTACTTC
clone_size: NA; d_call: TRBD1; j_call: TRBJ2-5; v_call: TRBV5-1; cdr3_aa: CASSLVGQVVYGETQYF; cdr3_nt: TGCGCCAGCAGCTTGGTCGGACAGGTGGTCTATGGAGAGACCCAGTACTTC
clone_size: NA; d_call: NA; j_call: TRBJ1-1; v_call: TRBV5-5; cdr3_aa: CASSLNRIEAFF; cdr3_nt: TGTGCCAGCAGCTTGAACAGGATTGAAGCTTTCTTT
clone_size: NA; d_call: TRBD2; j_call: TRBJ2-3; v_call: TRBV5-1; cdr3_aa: CASSGYYGAGGTDTQYF; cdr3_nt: TGCGCCAGCAGCGGATACTACGGGGCGGGAGGTACAGATACGCAGTATTTT
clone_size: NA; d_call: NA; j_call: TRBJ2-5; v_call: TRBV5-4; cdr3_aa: CASSPGGKETQYF; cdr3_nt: TGTGCCAGCAGCCCAGGGGGGAAAGAGACCCAGTACTTC
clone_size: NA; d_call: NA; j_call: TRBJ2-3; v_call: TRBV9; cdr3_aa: CASSVVPGAGTDTQYF; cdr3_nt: TGTGCCAGCAGCGTAGTGCCGGGGGCTGGCACAGATACGCAGTATTTT
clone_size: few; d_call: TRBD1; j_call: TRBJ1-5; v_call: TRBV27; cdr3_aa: CASSLWGTGLNQPQHF; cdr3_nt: TGTGCCAGCAGCCTATGGGGGACAGGTCTGAATCAGCCCCAGCATTTT
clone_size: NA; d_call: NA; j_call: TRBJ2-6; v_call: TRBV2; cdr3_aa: CASSGAGANVLTF; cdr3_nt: TGTGCCAGCAGTGGTGCGGGGGCCAACGTCCTGACTTTC
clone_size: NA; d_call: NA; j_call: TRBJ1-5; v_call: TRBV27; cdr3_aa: CASSIQGYSNQPQHF; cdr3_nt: TGTGCCAGCAGTATCCAGGGTTATAGCAATCAGCCCCAGCATTTT
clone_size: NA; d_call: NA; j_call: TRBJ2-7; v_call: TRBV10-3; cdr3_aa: CAISDFYEQYF; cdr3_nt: TGTGCCATCAGTGATTTCTACGAGCAGTACTTC
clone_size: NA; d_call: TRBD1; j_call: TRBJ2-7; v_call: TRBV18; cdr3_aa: CASSPSLTGISYEQYF; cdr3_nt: TGTGCCAGCTCACCCAGCCTGACAGGGATTTCCTACGAGCAGTACTTC
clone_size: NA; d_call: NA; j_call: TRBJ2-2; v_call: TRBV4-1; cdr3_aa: CASSQGRWSGELFF; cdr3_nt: TGCGCCAGCAGCCAAGGCCGGTGGTCCGGGGAGCTGTTTTTT
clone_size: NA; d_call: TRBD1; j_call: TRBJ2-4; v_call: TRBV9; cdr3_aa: CASSAPGTGGGNIQYF; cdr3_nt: TGTGCCAGCAGCGCCCCCGGGACAGGGGGAGGCAACATTCAGTACTTC
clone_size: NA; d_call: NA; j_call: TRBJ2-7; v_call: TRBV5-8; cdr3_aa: CASSQSFYEQYF; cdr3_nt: TGTGCCAGCAGCCAATCATTCTACGAGCAGTACTTC
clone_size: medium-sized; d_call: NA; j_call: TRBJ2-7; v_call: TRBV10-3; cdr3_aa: CAISDHQGGEQYF; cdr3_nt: TGTGCCATCAGTGACCACCAGGGTGGGGAGCAGTACTTC
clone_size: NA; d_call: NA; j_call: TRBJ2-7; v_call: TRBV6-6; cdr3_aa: CASSSQQAYEQYF; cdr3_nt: TGTGCCAGCAGTTCTCAACAGGCCTACGAGCAGTACTTC